This T cell receptor beta chain was sequenced during a study of control samples from healthy donors and cancer patients. Clones were sequenced by immunoSEQ multiplex PCR, and TCRdb holds only the in-frame ones, with some missing. The sample has about 160,000 clones; 96% are singletons. The source of this sequence is a woman between 25 and 40 years old in good health. Material for sequencing was blood.

The DNA of the CDR3 is TGTGCCTGGAGTGGGGGACAGGGCGGGTATCAGCCCCAGCATTTT. Its protein product is CAWSGGQGGYQPQHF. The chain uses TRBV30 and TRBJ1-5, with 9 bases fitting TRBD1. Unmatched junction bases numbered 6, after V lost 1 base and J lost 5 bases. The CDR3 contains 15 residues. Germline-derived CDR1 and CDR2 are GTSNPN and SVGIG (reference sequence). The entire variable domain, with the rest obtained from reference TRBV30 and TRBJ1-5, is as follows: SQTIHQWPATLVQPVGSPLSLECTVEGTSNPNLYWYRQAAGRGLQLLFYSVGIGQISSEVPQNLSASRPQDRQFILSSKKLLLSDSGFYLCAWSGGQGGYQPQHFGDGTRLSIL.